This T cell receptor beta chain originates from a study of Ad26.COV2.S vaccination and SARS-CoV-2 variants. On the study more broadly: The trial was COV1001 and the donor's arm was Ad26.COV2.S. The authors gave Ad26.COV2.S intramuscularly, either once or twice 56 days apart.

Sample treatment: around 19 received Ad26.COV2.S at low or high dose, single or two shots; several received placebo; per-sample allocation not given. The study sampled participants on day 63 after the first vaccine or placebo injection. The repertoire was sequenced with immunoSEQ multiplex PCR; TCRdb's copy has only in-frame clones and lacks some. In the table there are approximately 410,000 clones, approximately 90% of which are singletons. Looked up from germline, CDR1 is GTSNPN and CDR2 is SVGIG (reference sequence). Trimming took 0 bases from V and 2 from J, leaving 13 bases between them. The CDR3 is 15 amino acids.

The sequence derives from a person aged 18 to 65 who received the Ad26.COV2.S COVID-19 vaccine or a placebo. The sample here was peripheral blood, taken in a trial of Ad26.COV2.S vaccine versus placebo. The rearrangement links TRBV30 to TRBJ1-1; D remains unclear. In DNA, the CDR3 is TGTGCCTGGAGTGTACATCCCCGGGATAACACTGAAGCTTTCTTT. Translated: CAWSVHPRDNTEAFF.